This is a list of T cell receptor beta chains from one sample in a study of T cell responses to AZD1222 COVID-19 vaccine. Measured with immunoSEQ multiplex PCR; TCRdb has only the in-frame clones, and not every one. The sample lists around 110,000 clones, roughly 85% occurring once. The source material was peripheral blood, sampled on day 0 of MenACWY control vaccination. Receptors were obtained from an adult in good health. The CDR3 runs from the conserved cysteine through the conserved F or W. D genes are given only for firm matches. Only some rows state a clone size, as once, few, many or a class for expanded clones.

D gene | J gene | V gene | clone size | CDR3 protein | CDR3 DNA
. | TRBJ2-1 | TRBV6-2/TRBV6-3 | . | CASSGLGGGTINEQFF | TGTGCCAGCAGTGGCCTAGGGGGTGGAACCATCAATGAGCAGTTCTTC
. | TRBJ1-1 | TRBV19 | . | CASSIGGDGDTEAFF | TGTGCCAGTAGTATAGGTGGGGACGGGGACACTGAAGCTTTCTTT
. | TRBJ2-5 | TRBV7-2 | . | CASSPGRQVQETQYF | TGTGCCAGCAGCCCGGGGAGACAGGTCCAAGAGACCCAGTACTTC
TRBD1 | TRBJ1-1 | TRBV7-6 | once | CASTTGQGVTEAFF | TGTGCCAGCACAACTGGACAGGGGGTCACTGAAGCTTTCTTT
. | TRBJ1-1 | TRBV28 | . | CASTQGRYTEAFF | TGTGCCAGCACCCAGGGGAGGTACACTGAAGCTTTCTTT
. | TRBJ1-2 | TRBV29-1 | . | CSIRGYGYTF | TGCAGCATAAGGGGCTATGGCTACACCTTC
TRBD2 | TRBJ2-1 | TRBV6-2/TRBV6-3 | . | CASSYSTGGSHNEQFF | TGTGCCAGCAGTTACTCGACGGGGGGGAGTCACAATGAGCAGTTCTTC
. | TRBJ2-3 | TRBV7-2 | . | CASSLVGLGSDTQYF | TGTGCCAGCAGCTTAGTCGGCCTGGGCTCAGATACGCAGTATTTT
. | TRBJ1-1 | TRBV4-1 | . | CASSPRDTAIPNTEAFF | TGCGCCAGCAGCCCCCGGGACACAGCCATTCCGAACACTGAAGCTTTCTTT
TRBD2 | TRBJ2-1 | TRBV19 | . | CASSIGAGGHEQFF | TGTGCCAGTAGTATAGGCGCGGGGGGGCACGAGCAGTTCTTC
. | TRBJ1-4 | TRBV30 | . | CAWSAGAGEELFF | TGTGCCTGGAGTGCGGGGGCGGGGGAAGAACTGTTTTTT
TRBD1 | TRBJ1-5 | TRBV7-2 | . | CASSSDRGNQPQHF | TGTGCCAGCAGCTCCGACAGGGGCAATCAGCCCCAGCATTTT
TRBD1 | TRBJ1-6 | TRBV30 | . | CAWNRDRVGSPLHF | TGTGCCTGGAACCGGGACAGGGTTGGTTCACCCCTCCACTTT
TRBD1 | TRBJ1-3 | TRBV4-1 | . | CASSEGTGRRHSGNTIYF | TGCGCCAGCAGCGAGGGGACAGGACGACGGCACTCTGGAAACACCATATATTTT
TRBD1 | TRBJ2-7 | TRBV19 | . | CASSKVAGGYEQYF | TGTGCCAGTAGTAAGGTGGCAGGGGGCTACGAGCAGTACTTC
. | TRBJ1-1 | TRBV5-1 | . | CASSLTTLNTEAFF | TGCGCCAGCAGCTTGACCACACTAAACACTGAAGCTTTCTTT
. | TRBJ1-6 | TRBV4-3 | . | CASSQDVGNSPLHF | TGCGCCAGCAGCCAAGATGTAGGGAATTCACCCCTCCACTTT
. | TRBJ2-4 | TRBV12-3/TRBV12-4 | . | CASSLQNIQYF | TGTGCCAGCAGCCTACAAAACATTCAGTACTTC
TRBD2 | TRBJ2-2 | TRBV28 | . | CASSSAGANTGELFF | TGTGCCAGCAGTTCGGCGGGGGCGAACACCGGGGAGCTGTTTTTT
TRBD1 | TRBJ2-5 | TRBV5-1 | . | CASSWGTGQETQYF | TGCGCCAGCAGCTGGGGGACAGGGCAAGAGACCCAGTACTTC
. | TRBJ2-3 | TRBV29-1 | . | CSAIARGAIDTQYF | TGCAGCGCCATCGCCCGGGGGGCAATAGATACGCAGTATTTT
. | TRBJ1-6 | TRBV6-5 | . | CASSRDPELPLHF | TGTGCCAGCAGCCGCGACCCGGAGCTGCCCCTCCACTTT